A selection of T cell receptor beta chains follows, all from one sample in a study of T cell responses to AZD1222 COVID-19 vaccine. The assay was immunoSEQ multiplex PCR, and TCRdb's table has in-frame clones only and misses some. The repertoire holds 130,000 to 150,000 clones, with approximately 88% as singletons. Sequenced material: peripheral blood, taken 28 days after the second dose of the MenACWY control vaccine. The receptors come from an adult who received the MenACWY meningococcal vaccine as a control. Each CDR3 is given with its conserved first and last residue. The D gene is left open where the match is weak. Some rows have no size entry. The others give once, few or many, or a class for an expanded clone.

TRBJ1-2	-	TRBV6-5	-	CASSYEGPYGYTF	TGTGCCAGCAGTTACGAGGGTCCCTATGGCTACACCTTC
TRBJ1-5	-	TRBV4-2	-	CASSPGQSSQPQHF	TGTGCCAGCAGCCCTGGACAGTCCAGTCAGCCCCAGCATTTT
TRBJ2-2	once	TRBV7-2	-	CASSLELTGELFF	TGTGCCAGCAGCTTAGAGTTGACCGGGGAGCTGTTTTTT
TRBJ1-5	once	TRBV4-3	-	CASSQDSFSNQPQHF	TGCGCCAGCAGCCAAGATAGCTTTAGCAATCAGCCCCAGCATTTT
TRBJ2-5	once	TRBV5-1	-	CASSQRQGGQETQYF	TGCGCCAGCAGTCAAAGACAGGGAGGGCAAGAGACCCAGTACTTC
TRBJ2-5	-	TRBV6-2/TRBV6-3	TRBD1	CASSRYRGRYQETQYF	TGTGCCAGCAGCCGATACAGGGGAAGATATCAAGAGACCCAGTACTTC
TRBJ2-3	few	TRBV28	-	CASSAPGPRTDTQYF	TGTGCCAGCAGCGCACCGGGACCCCGCACAGATACGCAGTATTTT
TRBJ1-2	-	TRBV6-5	-	CASSLKRISGYTF	TGTGCCAGCAGCCTCAAGAGAATTTCTGGCTACACCTTC
TRBJ2-7	-	TRBV4-3	TRBD2	CASSQGLAGADEQYF	TGCGCCAGCAGCCAAGGGCTAGCGGGAGCGGATGAGCAGTACTTC
TRBJ1-2	-	TRBV18	TRBD1	CASSPGTGGNGYTF	TGTGCCAGCTCACCCGGGACAGGGGGCAATGGCTACACCTTC
TRBJ2-7	-	TRBV2	TRBD2	CASSEGSTSGRGGYEQYF	TGTGCCAGCAGTGAAGGGTCGACTAGCGGGAGAGGGGGATACGAGCAGTACTTC
TRBJ1-2	-	TRBV6-1	-	CASSEVGGIGYTF	TGTGCCAGCAGTGAAGTTGGGGGCATTGGCTACACCTTC
TRBJ2-7	-	TRBV7-9	-	CASSFNPGSYEQYF	TGTGCCAGCAGCTTTAACCCAGGGAGCTACGAGCAGTACTTC
TRBJ2-6	few	TRBV2	-	CASSPTGLGANVLTF	TGTGCCAGCAGTCCTACAGGGTTAGGGGCCAACGTCCTGACTTTC
TRBJ2-5	-	TRBV21-1	-	CARTLLETQYF	TGTGCCAGAACGTTGCTGGAGACCCAGTACTTC
TRBJ1-1	-	TRBV29-1	-	CSVARAQNTEAFF	TGCAGCGTTGCAAGAGCCCAGAACACTGAAGCTTTCTTT
TRBJ1-5	-	TRBV19	-	CASIFRDAGNQPQHF	TGTGCCAGTATTTTCCGGGACGCCGGGAATCAGCCCCAGCATTTT
TRBJ2-2	-	TRBV2	-	CASSAQNTGELFF	TGTGCCAGCAGTGCGCAGAACACCGGGGAGCTGTTTTTT
TRBJ1-4	-	TRBV7-9	-	CASSSQNRNEKLFF	TGTGCCAGCAGCTCCCAGAACCGGAATGAAAAACTGTTTTTT
TRBJ1-3	-	TRBV30	-	CACLSGNTIYF	TGTGCCTGCCTCTCTGGAAACACCATATATTTT
TRBJ1-2	-	TRBV6-2/TRBV6-3	-	CASSSRWDGYTF	TGTGCCAGCAGTAGCCGATGGGATGGCTACACCTTC
TRBJ1-5	few	TRBV6-1	-	CASSEARVSNQPQHF	TGTGCCAGCAGTGAAGCAAGGGTTAGCAATCAGCCCCAGCATTTT
TRBJ1-2	-	TRBV18	-	CASSPNTAGYTF	TGTGCCAGCTCACCCAACACCGCTGGCTACACCTTC
TRBJ1-5	-	TRBV2	-	CASSEGDFSNQPQHF	TGTGCCAGCAGTGAAGGGGACTTTAGCAATCAGCCCCAGCATTTT
TRBJ1-5	-	TRBV19	-	CASSRRELNQPQHF	TGTGCCAGTAGTCGGAGGGAATTGAATCAGCCCCAGCATTTT
TRBJ1-1	-	TRBV28	-	CASSLRGGAEAFF	TGTGCCAGCAGTTTAAGGGGGGGTGCTGAAGCTTTCTTT
TRBJ1-1	-	TRBV7-2	-	CASSTGRETEAFF	TGTGCCAGCAGCACAGGGAGGGAGACTGAAGCTTTCTTT
TRBJ1-5	-	TRBV18	-	CASSPEAYPGQPQHF	TGTGCCAGCTCACCGGAAGCTTACCCGGGACAGCCCCAGCATTTT
TRBJ2-1	-	TRBV6-6	-	CASSSGSSYNEQFF	TGTGCCAGCAGTTCTGGTAGCTCCTACAATGAGCAGTTCTTC
TRBJ2-7	-	TRBV5-1	-	CASSLQGNEQYF	TGCGCCAGCAGCTTGCAGGGAAACGAGCAGTACTTC
TRBJ1-1	once	TRBV19	TRBD1	CASSYRGGTEAFF	TGTGCCAGTAGCTACAGGGGAGGGACTGAAGCTTTCTTT
TRBJ1-1	-	TRBV30	TRBD1	CAWRGPTGMLVRNTEAFF	TGTGCCTGGAGGGGACCGACAGGGATGTTAGTTCGGAACACTGAAGCTTTCTTT
TRBJ2-2	few	TRBV6-4	-	CASSEGSSGGELFF	TGTGCCAGCAGTGAGGGCAGCAGCGGCGGGGAGCTGTTTTTT
TRBJ1-2	-	TRBV11-3	-	CASSLQENYGYTF	TGTGCCAGCAGCTTACAGGAGAACTATGGCTACACCTTC
TRBJ2-5	once	TRBV18	-	CASSPDLYQETQYF	TGTGCCAGCTCGCCAGACCTGTACCAAGAGACCCAGTACTTC
TRBJ1-2	-	TRBV7-2	TRBD1	CASSLVGSRGQGYTF	TGTGCCAGCAGCTTAGTCGGGAGCAGGGGGCAAGGCTACACCTTC
TRBJ1-5	-	TRBV28	-	CASSFRWGNQPQHF	TGTGCCAGCAGTTTTAGGTGGGGCAATCAGCCCCAGCATTTT
TRBJ2-3	-	TRBV7-8	TRBD2	CASSGTSADTQYF	TGTGCCAGCAGCGGGACTAGTGCAGATACGCAGTATTTT
TRBJ2-3	-	TRBV12-5	TRBD2	CASGFATSGYTDTQYF	TGTGCTAGTGGTTTCGCCACTAGCGGTTACACAGATACGCAGTATTTT
TRBJ1-2	-	TRBV7-2	-	CASSSVRGYYGYTF	TGTGCCAGCAGCTCAGTACGGGGGTACTATGGCTACACCTTC
TRBJ2-3	-	TRBV7-2	-	CASSSQSPADTQYF	TGTGCCAGCAGCTCCCAAAGCCCTGCAGATACGCAGTATTTT
TRBJ1-4	-	TRBV9	-	CASSVESGAGEKLFF	TGTGCCAGCAGCGTAGAATCAGGGGCAGGGGAAAAACTGTTTTTT
TRBJ1-1	-	TRBV4-1	-	CASSHIQNTEAFF	TGCGCCAGCAGCCATATACAGAACACTGAAGCTTTCTTT
TRBJ2-2	-	TRBV7-8	-	CATSGTANTGELFF	TGTGCCACCTCCGGGACCGCGAACACCGGGGAGCTGTTTTTT
TRBJ1-3	-	TRBV7-2	TRBD1	CASSFRQGLISGNTIYF	TGTGCCAGCAGCTTTCGACAGGGGCTGATCTCTGGAAACACCATATATTTT